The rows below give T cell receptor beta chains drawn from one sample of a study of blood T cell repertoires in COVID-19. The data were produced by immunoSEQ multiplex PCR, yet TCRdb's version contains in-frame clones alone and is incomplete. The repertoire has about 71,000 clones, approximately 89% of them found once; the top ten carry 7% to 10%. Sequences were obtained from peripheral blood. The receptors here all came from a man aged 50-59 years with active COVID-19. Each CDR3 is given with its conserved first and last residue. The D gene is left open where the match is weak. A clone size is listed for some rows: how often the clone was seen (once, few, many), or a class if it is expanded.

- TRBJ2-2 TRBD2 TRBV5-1 CASSLGLAGTTGELFF TGCGCCAGCAGCCTCGGACTAGCGGGGACCACCGGGGAGCTGTTTTTT
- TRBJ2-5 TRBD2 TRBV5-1 CASSPGTTQETQYF TGCGCCAGCAGCCCGGGGACTACCCAAGAGACCCAGTACTTC
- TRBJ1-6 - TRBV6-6 CASSYRGDNSPLHF TGTGCCAGCAGTTACCGCGGCGATAATTCACCCCTCCACTTT
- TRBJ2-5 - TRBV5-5 CASSLELAGETQYF TGTGCCAGCAGCTTGGAACTAGCCGGGGAGACCCAGTACTTC
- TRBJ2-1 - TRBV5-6 CASSLERVRTGFYNEQFF TGTGCCAGCAGCTTGGAAAGGGTCAGGACTGGATTCTACAATGAGCAGTTCTTC
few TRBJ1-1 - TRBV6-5 CASSYSRGNTEAFF TGTGCCAGCAGTTACTCTCGAGGGAACACTGAAGCTTTCTTT
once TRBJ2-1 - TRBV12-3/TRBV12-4 CASRTADEQFF TGTGCCAGCAGGACCGCGGATGAGCAGTTCTTC
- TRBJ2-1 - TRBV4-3 CASSPTAGNEQFF TGCGCCAGCAGCCCGACGGCAGGCAATGAGCAGTTCTTC
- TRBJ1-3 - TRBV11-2 CASSTGTANTIYF TGTGCCAGCAGCACAGGGACCGCAAACACCATATATTTT
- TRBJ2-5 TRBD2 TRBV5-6 CASSLAVSGGALETQYF TGTGCCAGCAGCTTGGCCGTTAGCGGGGGGGCCTTGGAGACCCAGTACTTC
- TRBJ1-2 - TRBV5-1 CASSSWGGEDSLGYTF TGCGCCAGCAGCTCCTGGGGGGGGGAGGACAGCCTTGGCTACACCTTC
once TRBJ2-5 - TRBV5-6 CASSLGAVPQETQYF TGTGCCAGCAGCTTGGGGGCAGTCCCCCAAGAGACCCAGTACTTC
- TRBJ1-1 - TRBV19 CASTWGGNTEAFF TGTGCCAGTACCTGGGGGGGAAACACTGAAGCTTTCTTT
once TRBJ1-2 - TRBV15 CATSRRSRQNYGYTF TGTGCCACCAGCAGGAGGTCCCGACAGAACTATGGCTACACCTTC
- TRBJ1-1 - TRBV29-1 CSVRNQGGNTEAFF TGCAGCGTTCGCAACCAGGGCGGAAACACTGAAGCTTTCTTT
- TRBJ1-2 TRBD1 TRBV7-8 CASSARGQGGYGYTF TGTGCCAGCAGCGCAAGGGGACAGGGTGGCTATGGCTACACCTTC
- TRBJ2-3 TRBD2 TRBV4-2 CASSPGLATAPSTDTQYF TGTGCCAGCAGCCCCGGACTAGCGACCGCCCCTAGCACAGATACGCAGTATTTT
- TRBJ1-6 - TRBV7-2 CASSYTGRYNSPLHF TGTGCCAGCAGCTACACGGGAAGGTATAATTCACCCCTCCACTTT
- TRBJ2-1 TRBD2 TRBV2 CASTRASGTNEQFF TGTGCCAGCACGAGAGCTAGCGGAACCAATGAGCAGTTCTTC
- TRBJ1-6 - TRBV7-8 CASSEQGRGSPLHF TGTGCCAGCAGCGAACAGGGTAGGGGATCACCCCTCCACTTT
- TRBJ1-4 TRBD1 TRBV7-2 CASSLTGANEKLFF TGTGCCAGCAGTTTGACAGGGGCTAATGAAAAACTGTTTTTT
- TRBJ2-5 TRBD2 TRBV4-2 CASSQANRLAGGPEETQYF TGTGCCAGCAGCCAAGCGAACAGGCTAGCGGGGGGGCCGGAAGAGACCCAGTACTTC
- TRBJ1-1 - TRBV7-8 CASSPWSYSGTEAFF TGTGCCAGCAGCCCCTGGTCCTACTCTGGCACTGAAGCTTTCTTT
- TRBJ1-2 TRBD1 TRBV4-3 CASSSQTGHGYTF TGCGCCAGCAGCTCCCAGACAGGGCATGGCTACACCTTC
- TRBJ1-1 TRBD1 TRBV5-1 CASSAGGNTEAFF TGCGCCAGCAGCGCAGGGGGGAACACTGAAGCTTTCTTT
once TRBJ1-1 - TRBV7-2 CASSPGTFYTEAFF TGTGCCAGCAGCCCGGGGACTTTCTACACTGAAGCTTTCTTT
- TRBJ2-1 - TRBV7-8 CASSLVLTSSYNEQFF TGTGCCAGCAGCTTAGTACTCACGTCGTCCTACAATGAGCAGTTCTTC
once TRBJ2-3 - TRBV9 CASSRGGGDTQYF TGTGCCAGCAGCAGAGGTGGTGGAGATACGCAGTATTTT
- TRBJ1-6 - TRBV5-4 CASSAHRDYNSPLHF TGTGCCAGCAGCGCCCACAGGGATTATAATTCACCCCTCCACTTT